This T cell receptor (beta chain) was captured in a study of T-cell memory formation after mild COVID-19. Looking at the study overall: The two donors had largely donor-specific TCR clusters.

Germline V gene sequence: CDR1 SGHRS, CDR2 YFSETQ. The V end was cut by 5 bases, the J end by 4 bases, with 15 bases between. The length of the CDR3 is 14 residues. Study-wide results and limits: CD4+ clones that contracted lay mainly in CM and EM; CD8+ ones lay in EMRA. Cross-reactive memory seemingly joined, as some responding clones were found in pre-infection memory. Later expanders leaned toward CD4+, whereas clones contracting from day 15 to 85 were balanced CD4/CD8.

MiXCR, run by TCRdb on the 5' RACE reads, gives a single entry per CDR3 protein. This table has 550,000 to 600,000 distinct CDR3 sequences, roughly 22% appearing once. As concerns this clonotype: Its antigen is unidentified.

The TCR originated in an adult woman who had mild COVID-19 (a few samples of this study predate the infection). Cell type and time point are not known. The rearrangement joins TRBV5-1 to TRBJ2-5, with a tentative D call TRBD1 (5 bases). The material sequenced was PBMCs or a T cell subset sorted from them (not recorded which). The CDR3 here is CASRPGRVIETQYF. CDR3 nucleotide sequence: TGCGCCAGCAGACCGGGCAGGGTCATAGAGACCCAGTACTTC.